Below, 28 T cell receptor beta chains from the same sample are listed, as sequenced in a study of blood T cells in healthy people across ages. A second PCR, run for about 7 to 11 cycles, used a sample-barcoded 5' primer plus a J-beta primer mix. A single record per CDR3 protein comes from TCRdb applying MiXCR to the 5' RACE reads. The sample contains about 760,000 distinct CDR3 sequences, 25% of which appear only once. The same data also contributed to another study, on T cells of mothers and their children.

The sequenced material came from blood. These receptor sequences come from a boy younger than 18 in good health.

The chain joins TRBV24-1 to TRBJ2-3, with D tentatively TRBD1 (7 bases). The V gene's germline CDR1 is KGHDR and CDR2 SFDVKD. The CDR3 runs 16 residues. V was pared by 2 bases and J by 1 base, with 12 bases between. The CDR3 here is CATSDSQGGGTDTQYF. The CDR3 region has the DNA TGTGCCACCAGTGATTCCCAGGGGGGTGGCACAGATACGCAGTATTTT.

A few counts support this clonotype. CDR3 DNA: TGTGCCAGTCGTGCGGGAGAGAACTACGAGCAGTACTTC. Translation gives CASRAGENYEQYF. The chain uses TRBV2 and TRBJ2-7, with 7 positions matching TRBD2. CDR1 and CDR2 from the germline V gene are SNHLY and FYNNEI. The CDR3 consists of 13 residues. The V and J ends lost 9 bases and 3 bases, in that order; junction bases with no gene match: 8.

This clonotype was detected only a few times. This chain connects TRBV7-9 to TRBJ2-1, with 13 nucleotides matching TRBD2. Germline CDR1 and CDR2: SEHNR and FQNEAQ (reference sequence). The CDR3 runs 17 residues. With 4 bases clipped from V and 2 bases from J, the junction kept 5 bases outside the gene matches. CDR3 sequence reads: CASSSRTSGSTYNEQFF. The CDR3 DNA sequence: TGTGCCAGCAGCTCGCGGACTAGCGGGAGCACCTACAATGAGCAGTTCTTC.

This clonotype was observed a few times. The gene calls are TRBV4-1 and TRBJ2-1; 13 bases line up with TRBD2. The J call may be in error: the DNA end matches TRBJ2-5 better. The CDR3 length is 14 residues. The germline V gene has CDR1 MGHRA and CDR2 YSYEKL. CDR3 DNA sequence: TGCGCCAGCAGTGGGACTAGCGGGACACAGACCCAGTACTTC. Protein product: CASSGTSGTQTQYF.

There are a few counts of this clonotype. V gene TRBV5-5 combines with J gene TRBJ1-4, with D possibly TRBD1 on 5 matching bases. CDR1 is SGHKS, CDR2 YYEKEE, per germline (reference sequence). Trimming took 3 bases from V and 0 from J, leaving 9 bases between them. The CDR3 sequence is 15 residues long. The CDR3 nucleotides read TGTGCCAGCAGCTGGCCAGGGACAACTAATGAAAAACTGTTTTTT. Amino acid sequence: CASSWPGTTNEKLFF.

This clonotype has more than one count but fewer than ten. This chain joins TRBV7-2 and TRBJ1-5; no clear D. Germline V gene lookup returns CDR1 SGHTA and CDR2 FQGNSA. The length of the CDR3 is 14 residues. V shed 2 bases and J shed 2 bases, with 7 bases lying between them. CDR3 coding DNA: TGTGCCAGCAGCTTACTGGGCGGCAATCAGCCCCAGCATTTT. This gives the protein CASSLLGGNQPQHF.

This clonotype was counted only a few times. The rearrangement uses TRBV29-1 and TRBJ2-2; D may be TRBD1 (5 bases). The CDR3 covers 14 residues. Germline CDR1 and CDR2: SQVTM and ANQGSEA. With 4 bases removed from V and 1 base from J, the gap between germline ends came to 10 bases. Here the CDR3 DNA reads TGCAGCGTTGGTAGGGGCTTGAACACCGGGGAGCTGTTTTTT. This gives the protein CSVGRGLNTGELFF.

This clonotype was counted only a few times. The CDR3 DNA follows: TGCGCCAGCAGCTTGGGACTAGCGTTCGGAGGGACAGATACGCAGTATTTT. Residues: CASSLGLAFGGTDTQYF. This chain uses TRBV5-1 with TRBJ2-3; 8 nucleotides line up with TRBD2. The V gene end was trimmed by 0 bases and the J gene end by 3 bases; junction bases not matched to a gene: 9. In germline, CDR1 is SGHRS, CDR2 YFSETQ. CDR3 length equals 17 residues. The variable domain in full, with the rest retrieved from reference TRBV5-1 and TRBJ2-3, is KAGVTQTPRYLIKTRGQQVTLSCSPISGHRSVSWYQQTPGQGLQFLFEYFSETQRNKGNFPGRFSGRQFSNSRSEMNVSTLELGDSALYLCASSLGLAFGGTDTQYFGPGTRLTVL.

The CDR3 protein is CASGFKGGDLITSSNQPQHF. The CDR3 nucleotides read TGTGCTAGTGGTTTCAAAGGGGGGGACCTAATTACCTCTAGCAATCAGCCCCAGCATTTT. The rearrangement links TRBV12-5 to TRBJ1-5; D possibly corresponds to TRBD1 (6 bases). Trimming shortened V by 3 bases and J by 0 bases, and 24 bases separated the two germline ends. Germline V gene lookup returns CDR1 LGHNT and CDR2 FRNRAP. The CDR3 has 20 residues.

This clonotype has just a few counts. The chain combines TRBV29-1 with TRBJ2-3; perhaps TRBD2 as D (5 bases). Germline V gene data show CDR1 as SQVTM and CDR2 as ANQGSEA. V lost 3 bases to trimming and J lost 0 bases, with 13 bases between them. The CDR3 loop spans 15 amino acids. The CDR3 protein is CSVDGPGLSTDTQYF. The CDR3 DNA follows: TGCAGCGTTGACGGGCCTGGACTTAGCACAGATACGCAGTATTTT.

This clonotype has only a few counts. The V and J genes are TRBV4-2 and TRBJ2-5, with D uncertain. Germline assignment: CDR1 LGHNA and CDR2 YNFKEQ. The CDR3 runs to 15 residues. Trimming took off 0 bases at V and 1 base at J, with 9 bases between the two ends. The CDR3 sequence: CASSQDPRAQETQYF. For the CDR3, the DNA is TGTGCCAGCAGCCAAGATCCCCGGGCCCAAGAGACCCAGTACTTC.

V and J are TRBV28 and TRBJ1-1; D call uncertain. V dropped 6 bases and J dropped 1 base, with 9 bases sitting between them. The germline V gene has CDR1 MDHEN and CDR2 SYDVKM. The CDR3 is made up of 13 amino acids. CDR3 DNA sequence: TGTGCCAGCAGCAAGGACGGGAACACTGAAGCTTTCTTT. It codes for CASSKDGNTEAFF.

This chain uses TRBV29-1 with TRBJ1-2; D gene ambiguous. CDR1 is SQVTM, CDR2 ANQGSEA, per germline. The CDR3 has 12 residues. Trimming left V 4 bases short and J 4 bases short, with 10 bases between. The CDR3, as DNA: TGCAGCGTTGGGGATTCTGGCTATGGCTACACCTTC. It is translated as CSVGDSGYGYTF.

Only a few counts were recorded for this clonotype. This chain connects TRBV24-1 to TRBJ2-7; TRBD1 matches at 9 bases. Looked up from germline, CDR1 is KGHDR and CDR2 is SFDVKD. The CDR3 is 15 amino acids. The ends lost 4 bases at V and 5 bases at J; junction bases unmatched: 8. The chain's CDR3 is CATSDSIGQGHEQYF. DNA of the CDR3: TGTGCCACCAGTGACTCTATCGGACAGGGGCACGAGCAGTACTTC.

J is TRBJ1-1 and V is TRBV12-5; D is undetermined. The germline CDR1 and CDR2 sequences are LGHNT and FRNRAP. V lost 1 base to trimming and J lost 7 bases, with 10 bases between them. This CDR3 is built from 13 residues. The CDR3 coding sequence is TGTGCTAGTGGTTTGGGGGTTTTAGATGAAGCTTTCTTT. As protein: CASGLGVLDEAFF.

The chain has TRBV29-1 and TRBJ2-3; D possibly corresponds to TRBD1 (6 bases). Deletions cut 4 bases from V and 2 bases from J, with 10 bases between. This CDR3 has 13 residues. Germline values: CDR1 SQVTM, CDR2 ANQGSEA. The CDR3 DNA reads TGCAGCGTTGGGGACAAGGACACAGATACGCAGTATTTT. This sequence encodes CSVGDKDTDTQYF.

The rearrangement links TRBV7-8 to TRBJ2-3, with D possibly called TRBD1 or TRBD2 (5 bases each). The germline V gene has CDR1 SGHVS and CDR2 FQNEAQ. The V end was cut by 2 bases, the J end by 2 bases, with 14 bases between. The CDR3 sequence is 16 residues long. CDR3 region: CASSLWDDITTDTQYF. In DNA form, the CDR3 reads TGTGCCAGCAGCTTATGGGACGACATTACCACAGATACGCAGTATTTT.

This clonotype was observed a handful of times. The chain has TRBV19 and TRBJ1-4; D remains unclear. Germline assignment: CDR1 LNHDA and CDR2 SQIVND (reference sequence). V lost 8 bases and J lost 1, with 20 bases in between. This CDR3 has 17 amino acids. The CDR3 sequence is CASRPAWTGRTNEKLFF. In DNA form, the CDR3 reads TGTGCCAGTCGCCCAGCTTGGACGGGAAGAACTAATGAAAAACTGTTTTTT.

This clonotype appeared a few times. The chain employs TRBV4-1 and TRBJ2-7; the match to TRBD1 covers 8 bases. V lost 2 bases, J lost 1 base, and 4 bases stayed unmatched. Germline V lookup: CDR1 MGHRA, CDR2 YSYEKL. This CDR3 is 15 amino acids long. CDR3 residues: CASSQQQGGSYEQYF. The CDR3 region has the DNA TGCGCCAGCAGCCAACAACAGGGGGGATCCTACGAGCAGTACTTC.

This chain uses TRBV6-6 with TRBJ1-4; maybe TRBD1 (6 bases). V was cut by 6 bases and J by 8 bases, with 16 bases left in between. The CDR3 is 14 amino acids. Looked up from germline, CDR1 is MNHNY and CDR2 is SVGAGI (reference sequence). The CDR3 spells CASSPRGIGEKLFF. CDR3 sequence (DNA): TGTGCCAGCAGCCCCAGGGGAATCGGGGAAAAACTGTTTTTT.

DNA of the CDR3: TGTGCCAGCAGTCCCCCCGGGACAGGGGACCAAGAGACCCAGTACTTC. Protein product: CASSPPGTGDQETQYF. This chain links TRBV12-3 or TRBV12-4 with TRBJ2-5; TRBD1 agrees at 10 bases. CDR3 length equals 16 residues. V lost 5 bases and J lost 0; bases outside the gene matches: 6.

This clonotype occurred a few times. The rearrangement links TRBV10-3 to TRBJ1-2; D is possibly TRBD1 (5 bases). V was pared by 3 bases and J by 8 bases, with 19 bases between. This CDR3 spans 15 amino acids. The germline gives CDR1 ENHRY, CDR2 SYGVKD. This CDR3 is CAISDYQGADRGYTF. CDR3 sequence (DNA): TGTGCCATCAGTGACTACCAGGGTGCGGATAGGGGCTACACCTTC.

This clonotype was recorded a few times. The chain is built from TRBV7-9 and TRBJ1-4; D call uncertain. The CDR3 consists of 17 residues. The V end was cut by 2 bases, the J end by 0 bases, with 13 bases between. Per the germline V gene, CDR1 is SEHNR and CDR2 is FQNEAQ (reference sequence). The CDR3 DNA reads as TGTGCCAGCAGCTTAACAGCTACCCCTGCAACTAATGAAAAACTGTTTTTT. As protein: CASSLTATPATNEKLFF.

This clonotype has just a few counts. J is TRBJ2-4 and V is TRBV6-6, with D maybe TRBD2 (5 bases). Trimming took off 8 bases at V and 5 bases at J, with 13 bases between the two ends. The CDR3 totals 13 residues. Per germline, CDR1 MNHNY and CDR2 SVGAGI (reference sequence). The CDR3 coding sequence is TGTGCCAGCCTCCGCGGGCTACAAAACATTCAGTACTTC. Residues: CASLRGLQNIQYF.

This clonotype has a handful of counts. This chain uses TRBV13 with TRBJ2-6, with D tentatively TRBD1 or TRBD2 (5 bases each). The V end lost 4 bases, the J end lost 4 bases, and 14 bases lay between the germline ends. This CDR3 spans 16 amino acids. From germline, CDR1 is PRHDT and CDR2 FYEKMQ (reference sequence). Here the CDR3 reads CASSSRPGTGANVLTF. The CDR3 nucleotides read TGTGCCAGCAGCTCTAGACCCGGGACGGGGGCCAACGTCCTGACTTTC.

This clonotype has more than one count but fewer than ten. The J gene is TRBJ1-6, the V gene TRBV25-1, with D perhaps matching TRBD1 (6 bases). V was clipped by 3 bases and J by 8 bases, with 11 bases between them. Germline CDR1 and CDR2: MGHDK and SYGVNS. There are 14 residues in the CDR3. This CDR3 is CASSETYRDSPLHF. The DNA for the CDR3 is TGTGCCAGCAGTGAGACCTACAGGGATTCACCCCTCCACTTT.

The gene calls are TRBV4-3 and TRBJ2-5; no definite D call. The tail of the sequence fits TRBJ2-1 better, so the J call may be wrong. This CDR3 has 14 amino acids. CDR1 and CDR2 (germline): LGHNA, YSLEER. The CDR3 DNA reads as TGCGCCAGCAGCCAAGATCCCATCCGGAATGAGCAGTTCTTC. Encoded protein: CASSQDPIRNEQFF.

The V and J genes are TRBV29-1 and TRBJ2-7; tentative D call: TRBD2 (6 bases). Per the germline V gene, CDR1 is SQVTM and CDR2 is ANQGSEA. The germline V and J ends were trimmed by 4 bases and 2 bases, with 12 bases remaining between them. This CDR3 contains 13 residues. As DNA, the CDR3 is TGCAGCGTTGGGGGGGACTCTACCTACGAGCAGTACTTC. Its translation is CSVGGDSTYEQYF.